These 30 T cell receptor beta chains came from one sample sequenced in a study of cytomegalovirus exposure and HLA in healthy donors. PCR was performed using 60 Vbeta and 13 Jbeta primers. The table came from immunoSEQ multiplex PCR; TCRdb's copy has only in-frame clones and leaves some out. The repertoire holds 110,000 or so clones, with roughly 67% as singletons. Sequences were obtained from PBMCs. The receptors originated from a man between 18 and 35 years old in good health and CMV-seropositive.

This chain links TRBV5-4 with TRBJ2-2, with D possibly TRBD1 on 6 matching bases. V was cut by 0 bases and J by 0 bases, with 9 bases left in between. CDR3 length: 16 amino acids. The V gene's germline CDR1 is SGHNT and CDR2 YYREEE (reference sequence). CDR3 DNA sequence: TGTGCCAGCAGCTTGGACGGGACAACGAACACCGGGGAGCTGTTTTTT. This gives the protein CASSLDGTTNTGELFF.

The chain links TRBV19 to TRBJ1-5; 9 bases agree with TRBD1. The CDR3 spans 16 residues. Unmatched junction bases numbered 12, after V lost 7 bases and J lost 5 bases. Per germline, CDR1 LNHDA and CDR2 SQIVND (reference sequence). CDR3 in amino acids: CASTHHRDREYQPQHF. As DNA, the CDR3 is TGTGCCAGTACCCATCACCGGGACAGGGAATATCAGCCCCAGCATTTT.

The CDR3 region is CASSEQGGGTEAFF. The CDR3 coding sequence is TGCGCCAGCAGTGAGCAGGGAGGGGGAACTGAAGCTTTCTTT. The V and J genes are TRBV10-1 and TRBJ1-1; possibly TRBD1 for D (6 bases). This CDR3 contains 14 residues. The V end lost 2 bases, the J end lost 5 bases, and 12 bases lay between the germline ends. Looked up from germline, CDR1 is WNHNN and CDR2 is SYGVQD (reference sequence).

The V call is TRBV28, the J call TRBJ1-6, with a tentative D call TRBD1 (6 bases). Germline assignment: CDR1 MDHEN and CDR2 SYDVKM. Trimming took 7 bases from V and 10 from J, leaving 20 bases between them. This CDR3 comprises 15 residues. CDR3 nucleotides: TGTGCCAGCACCCCGTCCCAGGGGATATACTCACCCCTCCACTTT. Amino acids: CASTPSQGIYSPLHF.

This chain connects TRBV28 to TRBJ2-6, with D perhaps matching TRBD1 (6 bases). The CDR3 contains 15 residues. The V end lost 5 bases, the J end lost 1 base, and 9 bases lay between the germline ends. Germline V gene data show CDR1 as MDHEN and CDR2 as SYDVKM. CDR3 sequence (DNA): TGTGCCAGCAGTACACAGGGTTCTGGGGCCAACGTCCTGACTTTC. It codes for CASSTQGSGANVLTF.

The genes are TRBV10-3 and TRBJ1-2; D perhaps matches TRBD1 (5 bases). V dropped 7 bases and J dropped 2 bases, with 11 bases sitting between them. The CDR3 contains 13 residues. Germline V lookup: CDR1 ENHRY, CDR2 SYGVKD. In DNA, the CDR3 is TGTGCCATCACCCGACAGCCGAACTATGGCTACACCTTC. The encoded protein is CAITRQPNYGYTF.

This rearrangement joins TRBV29-1 to TRBJ1-2; 8 bases agree with TRBD1. CDR1 and CDR2 from the germline V gene are SQVTM and ANQGSEA. This CDR3 has 12 amino acids. V lost 7 bases to trimming and J lost 3 bases; unmatched junction nucleotides: 4. The DNA of the CDR3 is TGCAGCGGCGAACAGGGGGACTATGGCTACACCTTC. Translated: CSGEQGDYGYTF.

This rearrangement joins TRBV19 to TRBJ2-3, with 7 nucleotides matching TRBD2. The CDR3 contains 18 residues. CDR1 is LNHDA and CDR2 is SQIVND in the germline V gene (reference sequence). V was pared by 4 bases and J by 3 bases, with 16 bases of the junction left unmatched. The CDR3: CASSRLLERAGVTDTQYF. As DNA, the CDR3 is TGTGCCAGTAGTAGGTTGTTGGAACGCGCGGGGGTGACAGATACGCAGTATTTT.

In this sample, this clone turned up a few times. The CDR3 sequence is CASSWGGGATDTQYF. CDR3 DNA sequence: TGTGCCAGCAGTTGGGGCGGGGGGGCCACAGATACGCAGTATTTT. The chain recombines TRBV6-5 with TRBJ2-3, with TRBD2 matching over 9 bases. Germline V gene sequence: CDR1 MNHEY, CDR2 SVGAGI. V lost 4 bases, J lost 2 bases, and 4 bases stayed unmatched. The CDR3 contains 15 residues.

This clone has a single count. The chain combines TRBV2 with TRBJ2-1; TRBD1 might be the D (7 bases). Germline V gene data show CDR1 as SNHLY and CDR2 as FYNNEI. V was pared by 6 bases and J by 8 bases, with 14 bases between. This CDR3 spans 13 amino acids. DNA of the CDR3: TGTGCCAGCAGGGAGGGGGCAGTCGATGAGCAGTTCTTC. Translating it yields CASREGAVDEQFF.

The rearrangement links TRBV7-2 to TRBJ2-5; TRBD2 might be the D (5 bases). V was shortened by 2 bases and J by 5 bases, with 6 bases between the two germline ends. The CDR3 contains 12 residues. Germline CDR1 reads SGHTA; CDR2 reads FQGNSA. CDR3 in amino acids: CASSLRGETQYF. The CDR3 region has the DNA TGTGCCAGCAGCTTAAGAGGGGAGACCCAGTACTTC.

This chain uses TRBV29-1 with TRBJ2-1, with TRBD2 matching 16 bases. CDR3 length: 18 amino acids. Looked up from germline, CDR1 is SQVTM and CDR2 is ANQGSEA. V was clipped by 4 bases and J by 4 bases; unmatched bases: 10. The CDR3 loop is CSVGTPPGLAGGYNEQFF. CDR3 coding DNA: TGCAGCGTTGGGACACCTCCGGGACTAGCGGGGGGGTACAATGAGCAGTTCTTC.

The DNA of the CDR3 is TGTGCCAGCAGCTTAAACAGGGGGTATGGCTACACCTTC. Encoded protein: CASSLNRGYGYTF. The rearrangement links TRBV7-2 to TRBJ1-2; 8 nucleotides match TRBD1. V was pared by 2 bases and J by 5 bases, with 1 base of the junction left unmatched. This CDR3 spans 13 amino acids. From germline, CDR1 is SGHTA and CDR2 FQGNSA. The whole variable domain, filled in from reference TRBV7-2 and TRBJ1-2, reads GAGVSQSPSNKVTEKGKDVELRCDPISGHTALYWYRQSLGQGLEFLIYFQGNSAPDKSGLPSDRFSAERTGGSVSTLTIQRTQQEDSAVYLCASSLNRGYGYTFGSGTRLTVV.

This chain joins TRBV18 and TRBJ2-5; possible D gene TRBD1, 5 bases. The germline V gene has CDR1 KGHSH and CDR2 LQKENI. The V and J ends lost 3 bases and 2 bases respectively, with 10 bases between them. The CDR3 is 14 amino acids. The CDR3 coding sequence is TGTGCCAGCTCACCCCGGGCAGGGCAAGAGACCCAGTACTTC. Its translation is CASSPRAGQETQYF.

The chain couples TRBV19 to TRBJ2-2; D is possibly TRBD1 (6 bases). V gave up 4 bases and J gave up 6 bases, with 9 bases separating them. The CDR3 has 13 amino acids. The V gene's germline CDR1 is LNHDA and CDR2 SQIVND (reference sequence). The CDR3 DNA sequence: TGTGCCAGTAGTACATCAGGGGCCGGGGAGCTGTTTTTT. Its translation is CASSTSGAGELFF.

The chain uses TRBV7-2 and TRBJ2-7, with a tentative D call TRBD2 (6 bases). V was shortened by 3 bases and J by 3 bases, with 12 bases between the two germline ends. CDR3 length: 14 residues. The germline CDR1 and CDR2 sequences are SGHTA and FQGNSA. CDR3 bases: TGTGCCAGCAGCTTTATTGGACTAAACTACGAGCAGTACTTC. Translated: CASSFIGLNYEQYF. Filled out from reference TRBV7-2 and TRBJ2-7, the complete variable domain reads GAGVSQSPSNKVTEKGKDVELRCDPISGHTALYWYRQSLGQGLEFLIYFQGNSAPDKSGLPSDRFSAERTGGSVSTLTIQRTQQEDSAVYLCASSFIGLNYEQYFGPGTRLTVT.

In its sample, this clone was seen a few times. The chain has TRBV25-1 and TRBJ2-2; 7 nucleotides agree with TRBD1. CDR1 is MGHDK and CDR2 is SYGVNS in the germline V gene. This CDR3 comprises 15 residues. The V segment lost 4 bases and the J segment 6 bases; nucleotides outside the gene matches: 8. As DNA, the CDR3 is TGTGCCAGCAGTGGGATACAGGGGTGGGCCGGGGAGCTGTTTTTT. This codes for CASSGIQGWAGELFF.

This clone has a handful of counts. The chain couples TRBV6-1 to TRBJ2-4; 8 bases line up with TRBD1. The V gene end was trimmed by 3 bases and the J gene end by 6 bases; junction bases not matched to a gene: 10. The CDR3 is 16 amino acids. CDR1 is MNHNS and CDR2 is SASEGT in the germline V gene. The CDR3 loop reads CASSDYRTGQGNIQYF. In DNA form, the CDR3 reads TGTGCCAGCAGTGACTACCGGACAGGGCAAGGAAACATTCAGTACTTC.

The chain recombines TRBV27 with TRBJ2-7; TRBD2 aligns across 8 bases. This CDR3 is 14 amino acids long. Looked up from germline, CDR1 is MNHEY and CDR2 is SMNVEV (reference sequence). V trimming: 6 bases; J trimming: 2 bases; junction bases outside the gene matches: 6. CDR3 bases: TGTGCCAGCAGCCCTGGCGGGGGGCCCTACGAGCAGTACTTC. Translation gives CASSPGGGPYEQYF.

The V call is TRBV5-1, the J call TRBJ2-1; D might be TRBD1 (5 bases). CDR1 SGHRS and CDR2 YFSETQ come from the germline V gene. Deletions cut 0 bases from V and 9 bases from J, with 13 bases between. This CDR3 is 14 amino acids long. The CDR3 loop reads CASSLAETASEQFF. The CDR3 bases are TGCGCCAGCAGCTTGGCCGAGACAGCGAGTGAGCAGTTCTTC.

The chain joins TRBV7-9 to TRBJ1-6; the D is unclear. Germline V gives CDR1 SEHNR, CDR2 FQNEAQ (reference sequence). The CDR3 runs 17 residues. V lost 8 bases, J lost 0 bases, and 17 bases lay in between. CDR3 amino acids: CASHEAPGSSYNSPLHF. The DNA for the CDR3 is TGTGCCAGCCACGAGGCCCCCGGGAGCTCCTATAATTCACCCCTCCACTTT.

The genes are TRBV10-1 and TRBJ1-5; D is possibly TRBD1 (5 bases). The CDR3 consists of 16 residues. Germline V lookup: CDR1 WNHNN, CDR2 SYGVQD (reference sequence). V was pared by 8 bases and J by 2 bases, with 19 bases between. The CDR3 region has the DNA TGCGCCAGCCCCGCCCTTAGACAGAGAGGCAATCAGCCCCAGCATTTT. Its translation is CASPALRQRGNQPQHF.

V is TRBV9 and J is TRBJ2-1; 9 nucleotides align to TRBD1. The CDR3 spans 14 residues. Germline V CDR1 and CDR2: SGDLS, YYNGEE. V gave up 6 bases and J gave up 4 bases; unmatched junction bases: 5. The CDR3 nucleotides read TGTGCCAGCACGAGGGACAGGGTTTACAATGAGCAGTTCTTC. Amino acids: CASTRDRVYNEQFF.

V is TRBV28 and J is TRBJ2-7; TRBD1 is a possible D gene (6 bases). The V gene lost 4 bases and the J gene lost 4 bases, with 23 bases spanning the gap. The CDR3 has 17 amino acids. CDR1 is MDHEN and CDR2 is SYDVKM in the germline V gene. CDR3 in DNA: TGTGCCAGCAGTTATTACCCATCAGGGCGAGGGGGTTACGAGCAGTACTTC. Its protein product is CASSYYPSGRGGYEQYF.

This chain joins TRBV30 and TRBJ1-2; TRBD1 aligns across 7 bases. Unmatched junction bases numbered 7, after V lost 2 bases and J lost 4 bases. CDR1 and CDR2 (germline): GTSNPN, SVGIG (reference sequence). The CDR3 extends over 14 amino acids. The DNA for the CDR3 is TGTGCCTGGAGTCCAGGGACAGACTTCTATGGCTACACCTTC. Amino acid sequence: CAWSPGTDFYGYTF.

The chain combines TRBV6-5 with TRBJ2-7, with a tentative D call TRBD2 (7 bases). In germline, CDR1 is MNHEY, CDR2 SVGAGI. V lost 4 bases, J lost 4 bases, and 14 bases lay in between. This CDR3 spans 14 amino acids. CDR3 DNA: TGTGCCAGCAGTTTCCTTGGGGGGGCTTACGAGCAGTACGTC. It codes for CASSFLGGAYEQYV.

This chain uses TRBV7-9 with TRBJ2-1, with D possibly being TRBD2 (6 bases). V was clipped by 4 bases and J by 5 bases, with 18 bases between them. Germline V CDR1 and CDR2: SEHNR, FQNEAQ (reference sequence). The CDR3 has 16 residues. DNA of the CDR3: TGTGCCAGCAGCTCCCCCCGGGCGGGGCCAGACAATGAGCAGTTCTTC. As protein: CASSSPRAGPDNEQFF. Full variable domain (rest looked up from reference TRBV7-9 and TRBJ2-1): DTGVSQNPRHKITKRGQNVTFRCDPISEHNRLYWYRQTLGQGPEFLTYFQNEAQLEKSRLLSDRFSAERPKGSFSTLEIQRTEQGDSAMYLCASSSPRAGPDNEQFFGPGTRLTVL.

The chain combines TRBV30 with TRBJ1-3; maybe TRBD1 (6 bases). The CDR3 runs 16 residues. Trimming removed 0 bases from V and 0 bases from J, with 12 bases in between. CDR1 is GTSNPN, CDR2 SVGIG, per germline (reference sequence). This CDR3 reads CAWSVGGVSSGNTIYF. Here the CDR3 DNA reads TGTGCCTGGAGTGTAGGGGGGGTGAGCTCTGGAAACACCATATATTTT.

The CDR3 spells CASSLSGQNYGYTF. CDR3 nucleotide sequence: TGCGCCAGCAGCTTGTCGGGACAGAACTATGGCTACACCTTC. The chain combines TRBV5-1 with TRBJ1-2, with 7 bases that match TRBD1. The CDR3 has 14 amino acids. Looked up from germline, CDR1 is SGHRS and CDR2 is YFSETQ. V dropped 1 base and J dropped 2; count of bases not matched to a gene: 2.

The CDR3 DNA follows: TGTGCCAGCAGCGTAGCTCAACAGGGTAGTGCTAATGAAAAACTGTTTTTT. Encoded protein: CASSVAQQGSANEKLFF. This chain uses TRBV9 with TRBJ1-4; tentative D call: TRBD1 (6 bases). Per the germline V gene, CDR1 is SGDLS and CDR2 is YYNGEE. V lost 0 bases to trimming and J lost 3 bases, with 15 bases between them. The CDR3 consists of 17 residues.